A selection of T cell receptor beta chains follows, all from one sample in a study of cytomegalovirus exposure and HLA in healthy donors. Clones were read by immunoSEQ multiplex PCR, and TCRdb kept only the in-frame ones, dropping some. This sample carries 110,000 to 150,000 clones, roughly 85% of them seen once, and the ten largest clones take roughly 3.5%. The sequenced sample was PBMCs. Receptor source: a male donor in good health and CMV-seronegative. Both conserved end residues are part of each CDR3. Fields, in order: CDR3 DNA, CDR3 protein, D gene, V gene, clone size, J gene, CDR3 length. A D gene is named only where the DNA matches it firmly. Only part of the rows carry a size: once, few, many, or a class if the clone is expanded.

DNA: TGTGCCAGCAGCAAAGGCCGGGGGGCCGGAGACTATGGCTACACCTTC
CDR3: CASSKGRGAGDYGYTF
D: NA
V: TRBV11-2
size: NA
J: TRBJ1-2
length: 16

DNA: TGCAGCGTTCTGGGACAGGGACCCCACGAGCAGTACTTC
CDR3: CSVLGQGPHEQYF
D: TRBD1
V: TRBV29-1
size: NA
J: TRBJ2-7
length: 13

DNA: TGTGCCAGCACCCGCCGGGGGAACACCGGGGAGCTGTTTTTT
CDR3: CASTRRGNTGELFF
D: NA
V: TRBV2
size: NA
J: TRBJ2-2
length: 14

DNA: TGTGCCAGCCAGCGGCGGGGTTACGAGCAGTACTTC
CDR3: CASQRRGYEQYF
D: NA
V: TRBV6-5
size: NA
J: TRBJ2-7
length: 12

DNA: TGTGCCAGCAGCTCGAGCTCTGGGGCCAACGTCCTGACTTTC
CDR3: CASSSSSGANVLTF
D: NA
V: TRBV7-3
size: NA
J: TRBJ2-6
length: 14

DNA: TGTGCCAGCAGTATAACGGGACTAACCTACGAGCAGTACTTC
CDR3: CASSITGLTYEQYF
D: TRBD2
V: TRBV6-6
size: NA
J: TRBJ2-7
length: 14

DNA: TGTGCCAGCAGCTTGGAGTGGGGCCTCACAGATACGCAGTATTTT
CDR3: CASSLEWGLTDTQYF
D: NA
V: TRBV5-4
size: once
J: TRBJ2-3
length: 15

DNA: TGTGCCAGTATTGGACAGGGGTTCACTGAAGCTTTCTTT
CDR3: CASIGQGFTEAFF
D: TRBD1
V: TRBV19
size: NA
J: TRBJ1-1
length: 13

DNA: TGCGCCAGCAGCGTAAGACAGGGGATATACAATGAGCAGTTCTTC
CDR3: CASSVRQGIYNEQFF
D: TRBD1
V: TRBV5-1
size: NA
J: TRBJ2-1
length: 15

DNA: TGTGCCAGCAGCTTAGAGCGGCTCCCCACAGATACGCAGTATTTT
CDR3: CASSLERLPTDTQYF
D: NA
V: TRBV11-1
size: once
J: TRBJ2-3
length: 15

DNA: TGTGCCAGCAGTCTATCAGGGCCCCGATACTACGAGCAGTACTTC
CDR3: CASSLSGPRYYEQYF
D: NA
V: TRBV6-5
size: NA
J: TRBJ2-7
length: 15

DNA: TGTGCCACCCGACAGACCTCCACCGGGGAGCTGTTTTTT
CDR3: CATRQTSTGELFF
D: NA
V: TRBV11-3
size: NA
J: TRBJ2-2
length: 13

DNA: TGTTCCAGCAGCTTAGCGGAGGGTGGAAGAGGCTACACCTTC
CDR3: CSSSLAEGGRGYTF
D: NA
V: TRBV7-9
size: once
J: TRBJ1-2
length: 14

DNA: TGTGCCAGCAGCTTAAATTTCGGGTCCGAGCAGTACTTC
CDR3: CASSLNFGSEQYF
D: NA
V: TRBV7-2
size: NA
J: TRBJ2-7
length: 13

DNA: TGCGCCAGCAGCCAAGGGACAGAGCAGTACTTC
CDR3: CASSQGTEQYF
D: NA
V: TRBV4-1
size: NA
J: TRBJ2-5
length: 11

DNA: TGTGCCAGCAGCTTGGCCTACTCGAGCGGGATAGGCTCCTACAATGAGCAGTTCTTC
CDR3: CASSLAYSSGIGSYNEQFF
D: TRBD2
V: TRBV7-9
size: NA
J: TRBJ2-1
length: 19

DNA: TGTGCCAGCAGTGAAGCCGAGGACAGGTTCCAAGAGACCCAGTACTTC
CDR3: CASSEAEDRFQETQYF
D: TRBD1
V: TRBV2
size: NA
J: TRBJ2-5
length: 16

DNA: TGTGCCAGCAGCTTAGGTGCTCGGGGCACCGGGGAGCTGTTTTTT
CDR3: CASSLGARGTGELFF
D: NA
V: TRBV11-3
size: NA
J: TRBJ2-2
length: 15

DNA: TGTGCCAGCTCACCCAGCAGGGGGCAGGGTCCTCTCTTC
CDR3: CASSPSRGQGPLF
D: TRBD1
V: TRBV18
size: few
J: TRBJ2-1
length: 13

DNA: TGTGCCAGCAGTTTAACCGGGACAACGGGAAACACCATATATTTT
CDR3: CASSLTGTTGNTIYF
D: NA
V: TRBV28
size: once
J: TRBJ1-3
length: 15

DNA: TGTGCCAGCAGCCAAGACGGTTCGAACACCGGGGAGCTGTTTTTT
CDR3: CASSQDGSNTGELFF
D: NA
V: TRBV4-2
size: few
J: TRBJ2-2
length: 15

DNA: TGTGCCAGCAGCGTAGCTGTGTTACAGGGCCCGACCTATGGCTACACCTTC
CDR3: CASSVAVLQGPTYGYTF
D: NA
V: TRBV9
size: NA
J: TRBJ1-2
length: 17

DNA: TGTGCCAGCACCAAAACCTTCCAGGGGGAAGAGACCCAGTACTTC
CDR3: CASTKTFQGEETQYF
D: TRBD1
V: TRBV28
size: NA
J: TRBJ2-5
length: 15

DNA: TGTGCCAGCAGCTTAGGACAGGGAACTGCTGGGGCCAACGTCCTGACTTTC
CDR3: CASSLGQGTAGANVLTF
D: TRBD1
V: TRBV11-2
size: NA
J: TRBJ2-6
length: 17

DNA: TGCGCCAGCAGCCAATCCCGACAGGGGATCGCTGAAGCTTTCTTT
CDR3: CASSQSRQGIAEAFF
D: TRBD1
V: TRBV4-3
size: NA
J: TRBJ1-1
length: 15

DNA: TGTGCCAGCAGTTCTCTAGCTTTCTCATACTCCTACGAGCAGTACTTC
CDR3: CASSSLAFSYSYEQYF
D: NA
V: TRBV6-5
size: NA
J: TRBJ2-7
length: 16

DNA: TGTGCCAGCAGCCGACCCCCCGTCCGAGGGGGCTACGAGCAGTACTTC
CDR3: CASSRPPVRGGYEQYF
D: NA
V: TRBV7-8
size: NA
J: TRBJ2-7
length: 16

DNA: TGTGCCAGCAGTGCCGGGACAGGGAACACCGGGGAGCTGTTTTTT
CDR3: CASSAGTGNTGELFF
D: TRBD1
V: TRBV6-4
size: medium-sized
J: TRBJ2-2
length: 15

DNA: TGTGCCAGCAGTGATACGGGATGGGCAGCGAACACCGGGGAGCTGTTTTTT
CDR3: CASSDTGWAANTGELFF
D: NA
V: TRBV2
size: few
J: TRBJ2-2
length: 17

DNA: TGCGCCAGCAGCCAAGTGTACTCGACTGGAAACACCATATATTTT
CDR3: CASSQVYSTGNTIYF
D: NA
V: TRBV4-1
size: NA
J: TRBJ1-3
length: 15

DNA: TGTGCCAGCCGGACAGGGGAAGAGGAGACCCAGTACTTC
CDR3: CASRTGEEETQYF
D: TRBD1
V: TRBV7-9
size: NA
J: TRBJ2-5
length: 13

DNA: TGTGCCAGCAGCCAAGATTATCTTGGAAACACCATATATTTT
CDR3: CASSQDYLGNTIYF
D: NA
V: TRBV14
size: few
J: TRBJ1-3
length: 14

DNA: TGTGCCAGCAGCTTTTCCAGGGGGTACGAGCAGTACTTC
CDR3: CASSFSRGYEQYF
D: TRBD1
V: TRBV5-6
size: NA
J: TRBJ2-7
length: 13

DNA: TGTGCCAGCACCCATAGCCAGTGGCAGATAATAAACACTGAAGCTTTCTTT
CDR3: CASTHSQWQIINTEAFF
D: NA
V: TRBV7-8
size: NA
J: TRBJ1-1
length: 17

DNA: TGTGCCGGAGGGGGACTAGCGGAGACCCAGTACTTC
CDR3: CAGGGLAETQYF
D: TRBD2
V: TRBV2
size: NA
J: TRBJ2-5
length: 12

DNA: TGTGCCAGCAGCGTTCCAGGGGGTAACACCGGGGAGCTGTTTTTT
CDR3: CASSVPGGNTGELFF
D: TRBD1
V: TRBV9
size: NA
J: TRBJ2-2
length: 15

DNA: TGTGCCATCAGTCCTAGTTCGCGTGAAGCTTTCTTT
CDR3: CAISPSSREAFF
D: NA
V: TRBV10-3
size: NA
J: TRBJ1-1
length: 12

DNA: TGTGCCAGTAGTATTACCGGGGTCTATAATTCACCCCTCCACTTT
CDR3: CASSITGVYNSPLHF
D: NA
V: TRBV19
size: NA
J: TRBJ1-6
length: 15

DNA: TGTGCCAGCAGCTACCAAACAGGGGGGGTTAACACCGGGGAGCTGTTTTTT
CDR3: CASSYQTGGVNTGELFF
D: NA
V: TRBV9
size: NA
J: TRBJ2-2
length: 17

DNA: TGTGCCATCAGGGACAGGGGAGCTCAGCCCCAGCATTTT
CDR3: CAIRDRGAQPQHF
D: TRBD1
V: TRBV28
size: NA
J: TRBJ1-5
length: 13

DNA: TGTTCCGTACGGCTAGAAGAGACCCAGTACTTC
CDR3: CSVRLEETQYF
D: NA
V: TRBV7-9
size: NA
J: TRBJ2-5
length: 11

DNA: TGTGCCAGCAGCGCTAGCGGGGCAAATGAGCAGTTCTTC
CDR3: CASSASGANEQFF
D: TRBD2
V: TRBV2
size: NA
J: TRBJ2-1
length: 13

DNA: TGTGCCAGTAGTCTCCGCGGGGGCGGGGTCGCCGGGGAGCTGTTTTTT
CDR3: CASSLRGGGVAGELFF
D: NA
V: TRBV19
size: NA
J: TRBJ2-2
length: 16

DNA: TGCGCCAGCAGTCCCGGGACAGGGGGTGGCTACACCTTC
CDR3: CASSPGTGGGYTF
D: TRBD1
V: TRBV5-1
size: few
J: TRBJ1-2
length: 13

DNA: TGTGCCTGGAGTAGGCTAGCGGGAGTCGCAGAGACCCAGTACTTC
CDR3: CAWSRLAGVAETQYF
D: TRBD2
V: TRBV30
size: NA
J: TRBJ2-5
length: 15

DNA: TGTGCCAGCAGCTTAGGTGGGTTGGAGACTGAAGCTTTCTTT
CDR3: CASSLGGLETEAFF
D: NA
V: TRBV5-6
size: NA
J: TRBJ1-1
length: 14

DNA: TGTGCCAGCAGTGACCTCGGGAGAGTTAAAGTCACTGAAGCTTTCTTT
CDR3: CASSDLGRVKVTEAFF
D: NA
V: TRBV2
size: NA
J: TRBJ1-1
length: 16

DNA: TGTGCCAGCTCACAGGGACCCATCACCGGCTACACCTTC
CDR3: CASSQGPITGYTF
D: NA
V: TRBV27
size: NA
J: TRBJ1-2
length: 13

DNA: TGTGCCAGCCGATCGAAATATCAGGGGATTCAAGAGACCCAGTACTTC
CDR3: CASRSKYQGIQETQYF
D: NA
V: TRBV7-8
size: NA
J: TRBJ2-5
length: 16

DNA: TGTGCCAGCAGTGAAGAACCGGACAGCTCCTACGAGCAGTACTTC
CDR3: CASSEEPDSSYEQYF
D: NA
V: TRBV6-1
size: medium-sized
J: TRBJ2-7
length: 15

DNA: TGTGCTAGTGGTTTGGACTTCCAGGTTCCCCCAGGTGACAATGAGCAGTTCTTC
CDR3: CASGLDFQVPPGDNEQFF
D: NA
V: TRBV12-5
size: NA
J: TRBJ2-1
length: 18

DNA: TGTGCCAGTAGAAGACAGGGGGCGCGCAATCAGCCCCAGCATTTT
CDR3: CASRRQGARNQPQHF
D: TRBD1
V: TRBV19
size: NA
J: TRBJ1-5
length: 15

DNA: TGCGCCAGCAGCCCCGACCACAGGGGGCGGAACACCGGGGAGCTGTTTTTT
CDR3: CASSPDHRGRNTGELFF
D: TRBD1
V: TRBV5-1
size: NA
J: TRBJ2-2
length: 17

DNA: TGTGCCAGCTCCCCTAGCGGGGGCCAAGAGACCCAGTACTTC
CDR3: CASSPSGGQETQYF
D: TRBD2
V: TRBV9
size: NA
J: TRBJ2-5
length: 14